This T cell receptor beta chain was sequenced for a study of beta chain features in type 1 diabetes. Broader study findings: Unsettled here was the matter of whether HLA type influences TCRB rearrangement. VDJ junctions from patients with type 1 diabetes contained fewer insertions and more deletions.

Expressed TCRB transcripts got sequenced, as all isolated RNA was reverse transcribed. An average approximately 3.3 million reads came from naive, central memory and regulatory T cell samples. Clones were sequenced by immunoSEQ multiplex PCR, and TCRdb holds only the in-frame ones, with some missing. The sample includes about 330,000 clones, 11% seen only once; the top ten take approximately 0.016%. Trimming removed 5 bases from V and 6 bases from J; junction bases left unmatched: 8. CDR1 and CDR2 from the germline V gene are MDHEN and SYDVKM. There are 14 residues in the CDR3. CD45RO/CCR7/CD25/CD127/CD95/CD27 sorting isolated CD4+ naive, central memory, regulatory and stem cell-like memory cells. This clone was detected a few times. The antigen is not known.

This chain links TRBV28 with TRBJ2-7, with 9 nucleotides matching TRBD1. The material sequenced was naive CD4+ T cells from blood. The clonotype was recovered from a woman in her thirties in good health. The CDR3 is CASSPGTGISEQYF. CDR3 in DNA: TGTGCCAGCAGTCCCGGGACAGGGATTAGCGAGCAGTACTTC.